One sample yielded the 14 T cell receptor beta chains listed below, sequenced in a study of naive and memory T cell subsets. Two oligonucleotides, mixed equimolar, formed the beta constant-region primer covering TRBC1 and TRBC2. TCRdb recomputed calls from the UMI-ligation and nested PCR reads with MiXCR, one row per CDR3 protein. The data contain about 80,000 distinct CDR3 sequences, less than 15% of them singletons. The sample comprised central memory CD4+ T cells from blood. The origin of the receptors is a human donor in good health.

This clonotype was seen once. The V gene is TRBV7-2, the J gene TRBJ1-4, with D uncertain. Looked up from germline, CDR1 is SGHTA and CDR2 is FQGNSA. There are 16 residues in the CDR3. Trimming took 0 bases from V and 3 from J, leaving 11 bases between them. Here the CDR3 DNA reads TGTGCCAGCAGCTTAGCTTCTATGGGAGCTAATGAAAAACTGTTTTTT. Translation: CASSLASMGANEKLFF.

The rearrangement uses TRBV24-1 and TRBJ2-1, with 10 bases fitting TRBD2. This CDR3 is built from 17 residues. Germline assignment: CDR1 KGHDR and CDR2 SFDVKD. V gave up 3 bases and J gave up 9 bases; unmatched junction bases: 13. The CDR3 here is CATSDRTSGRAGTEQFF. The CDR3 DNA reads as TGTGCCACCAGTGATCGAACCAGCGGGAGGGCCGGGACTGAGCAGTTCTTC.

The V call is TRBV3-1, the J call TRBJ1-1; the D gene is possibly TRBD1 (5 bases). The germline CDR1 and CDR2 sequences are LGHDT and YNNKEL (reference sequence). There are 14 residues in the CDR3. Trimming removed 3 bases at V and 1 base at J, with 9 bases between. The CDR3 sequence: CASSQKQANTEAFF. Here the CDR3 DNA reads TGTGCCAGCAGCCAGAAACAGGCGAACACTGAAGCTTTCTTT.

The V and J genes are TRBV12-5 and TRBJ2-1; D is possibly TRBD2 (5 bases). The CDR3 runs to 13 residues. CDR1 is LGHNT and CDR2 is FRNRAP in the germline V gene. The V gene lost 2 bases and the J gene lost 8 bases, with 10 bases spanning the gap. The CDR3 protein is CASGLNTGYEQFF. DNA for the CDR3: TGTGCTAGTGGTTTGAACACGGGGTATGAGCAGTTCTTC.

The chain couples TRBV10-2 to TRBJ1-5, with D possibly being TRBD1 (6 bases). CDR1 and CDR2 (germline): WSHSY, SAAADI. The CDR3 spans 13 residues. V was trimmed by 6 bases and J by 7 bases, leaving 13 bases between them. The CDR3 sequence is CASRGGESQPQHF. DNA of the CDR3: TGCGCCAGCAGAGGGGGTGAGAGCCAGCCCCAGCATTTT.

Many counts were recorded for this clonotype. The rearrangement links TRBV28 to TRBJ2-7, with D unclear. The CDR3 is 15 residues long. Trimming removed 2 bases at V and 0 bases at J, with 11 bases between. Per the germline V gene, CDR1 is MDHEN and CDR2 is SYDVKM. The CDR3 DNA sequence: TGTGCCAGCAGTTTAAAAGGCCCCTACTCCTACGAGCAGTACTTC. As protein: CASSLKGPYSYEQYF.

This clonotype was observed a handful of times. The chain carries TRBV20-1 and TRBJ2-1; 7 bases map to TRBD2. The CDR3 extends over 14 amino acids. Germline CDR1 reads DFQATT; CDR2 reads SNEGSKA (reference sequence). J was trimmed by 5 bases and V by 6 bases; bases with no gene match: 10. As DNA, the CDR3 is TGCAGTGCGGACCGGGCTAGCGGAAACAATGAGCAGTTCTTC. It yields the protein CSADRASGNNEQFF.

This clonotype has ten or more counts. The chain uses TRBV19 and TRBJ2-1; D call uncertain. Trimming cost V 2 bases and J 8 bases, with 16 bases left between them. The germline CDR1 and CDR2 sequences are LNHDA and SQIVND (reference sequence). The length of the CDR3 is 15 residues. The CDR3 DNA reads as TGTGCCAGTAGTATATATTTCGTCACTTCGCATGAGCAGTTCTTC. Its translation is CASSIYFVTSHEQFF. The full variable domain, in which reference TRBV19 and TRBJ2-1 provide the parts outside the CDR3, is DGGITQSPKYLFRKEGQNVTLSCEQNLNHDAMYWYRQDPGQGLRLIYYSQIVNDFQKGDIAEGYSVSREKKESFPLTVTSAQKNPTAFYLCASSIYFVTSHEQFFGPGTRLTVL.

This clonotype was observed a handful of times. The chain combines TRBV10-3 with TRBJ2-7, with D possibly matching TRBD2 (5 bases). V lost 3 bases and J 0 bases, leaving 9 bases between the germline ends. Germline V lookup: CDR1 ENHRY, CDR2 SYGVKD. The CDR3 is made up of 14 amino acids. The CDR3: CAISDGGTSYEQYF. CDR3 DNA sequence: TGTGCCATCAGTGATGGAGGCACCTCCTACGAGCAGTACTTC.

This clonotype occurred many times. The rearrangement uses TRBV7-2 and TRBJ2-3; D gene ambiguous. V was pared by 1 base and J by 4 bases, with 9 bases between. The CDR3 is 14 residues long. The germline gives CDR1 SGHTA, CDR2 FQGNSA. CDR3 protein: CASSLEGFSDTQYF. CDR3 bases: TGTGCCAGCAGCTTAGAAGGATTTTCAGATACGCAGTATTTT.

This chain uses TRBV28 with TRBJ2-1; D may match TRBD1 or TRBD2 (5 bases each). The germline V gene encodes CDR1 MDHEN and CDR2 SYDVKM. This CDR3 spans 12 amino acids. The germline V and J ends were trimmed by 7 bases and 12 bases, with 16 bases remaining between them. The CDR3 here is CASNFLGVRQFF. The CDR3 DNA is TGTGCCAGCAATTTTTTGGGGGTCAGGCAGTTCTTC.

This clonotype was observed a few times. The chain has TRBV19 and TRBJ2-7; possibly TRBD1 for D (5 bases). The V gene lost 5 bases and the J gene lost 5 bases, with 10 bases spanning the gap. This CDR3 is 12 amino acids long. Germline V gene sequence: CDR1 LNHDA, CDR2 SQIVND (reference sequence). CDR3 loop: CASSCQGHEQYF. The CDR3 nucleotides are TGTGCCAGTAGTTGCCAGGGCCACGAGCAGTACTTC.

The chain recombines TRBV27 with TRBJ1-1; TRBD1 might be the D (5 bases). The CDR3 is made up of 12 amino acids. V lost 6 bases to trimming and J lost 4 bases, with 9 bases between them. The germline gives CDR1 MNHEY, CDR2 SMNVEV (reference sequence). The CDR3 nucleotides are TGTGCCAGCAGGTCGGGGGGCACTGAAGCTTTCTTT. Translation: CASRSGGTEAFF.

This clonotype was counted many times. The rearrangement links TRBV7-8 to TRBJ2-7; D possibly corresponds to TRBD2 (6 bases). Per germline, CDR1 SGHVS and CDR2 FQNEAQ. The germline V and J ends were trimmed by 3 bases and 1 base, with 19 bases remaining between them. This CDR3 has 17 residues. The CDR3 region is CASSFSGWVRDSYEQYF. The DNA of the CDR3 is TGTGCCAGCAGCTTTAGCGGTTGGGTCCGGGATTCCTACGAGCAGTACTTC.